This T cell receptor beta chain was found in a study of PD-1 blockade in classical Hodgkin lymphoma. Assay used: immunoSEQ multiplex PCR; TCRdb lists only in-frame clones, some missing. The sample lists more than 30,000 clones; roughly 82% were seen once. Relapses following autologous stem cell transplantation were seen in all patients, with brentuximab vedotin exposure varying. Trimming pared 0 bases from V and 4 bases from J, leaving 8 bases between. The CDR3 covers 14 residues. Germline V gene sequence: CDR1 ENHRY, CDR2 SYGVKD. V is TRBV10-3 and J is TRBJ2-3; D unresolved. The clonotype was recovered from a human donor with classical Hodgkin lymphoma. The source material was peripheral blood mononuclear cells (PBMCs), sampled at baseline. Here the CDR3 reads CAISESAESDTQYF. The CDR3 DNA sequence: TGTGCCATCAGTGAGTCGGCAGAATCAGATACGCAGTATTTT.